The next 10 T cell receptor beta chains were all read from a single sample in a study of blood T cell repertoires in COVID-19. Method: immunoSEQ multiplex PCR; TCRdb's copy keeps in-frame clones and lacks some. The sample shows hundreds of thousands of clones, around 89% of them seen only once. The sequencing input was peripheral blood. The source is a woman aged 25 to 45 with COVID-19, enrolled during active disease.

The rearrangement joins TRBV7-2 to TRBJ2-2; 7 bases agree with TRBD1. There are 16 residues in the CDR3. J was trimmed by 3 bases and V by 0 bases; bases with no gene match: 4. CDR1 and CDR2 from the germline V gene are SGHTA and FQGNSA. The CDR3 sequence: CASSLAPGQYTGELFF. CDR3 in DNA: TGTGCCAGCAGCTTAGCCCCGGGACAGTACACCGGGGAGCTGTTTTTT.

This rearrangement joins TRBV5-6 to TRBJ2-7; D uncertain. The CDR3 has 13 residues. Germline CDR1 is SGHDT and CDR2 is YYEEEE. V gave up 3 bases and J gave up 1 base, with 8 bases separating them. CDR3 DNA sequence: TGTGCCAGCAGCTCGGGTTCGTCCTACGAGCAGTACTTC. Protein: CASSSGSSYEQYF.

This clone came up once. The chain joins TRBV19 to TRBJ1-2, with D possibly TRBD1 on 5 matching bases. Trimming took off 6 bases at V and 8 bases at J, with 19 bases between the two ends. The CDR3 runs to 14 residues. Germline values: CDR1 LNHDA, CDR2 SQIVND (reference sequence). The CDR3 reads CASRNRLPTGGYTF. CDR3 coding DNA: TGTGCCAGTAGAAACAGGCTCCCGACGGGCGGCTACACCTTC.

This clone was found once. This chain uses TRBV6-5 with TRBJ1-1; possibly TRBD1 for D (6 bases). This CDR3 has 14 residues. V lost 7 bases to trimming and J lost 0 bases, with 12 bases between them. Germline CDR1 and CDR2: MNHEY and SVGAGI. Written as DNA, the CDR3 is TGTGCCAGCACCCCGACAGGAGTGAACACTGAAGCTTTCTTT. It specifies CASTPTGVNTEAFF.

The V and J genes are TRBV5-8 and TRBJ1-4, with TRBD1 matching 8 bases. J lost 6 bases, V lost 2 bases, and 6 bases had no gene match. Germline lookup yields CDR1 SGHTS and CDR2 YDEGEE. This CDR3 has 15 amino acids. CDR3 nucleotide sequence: TGTGCCAGCAGCTTTGCAGGGGGCGGTTATGAAAAACTGTTTTTT. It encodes CASSFAGGGYEKLFF.

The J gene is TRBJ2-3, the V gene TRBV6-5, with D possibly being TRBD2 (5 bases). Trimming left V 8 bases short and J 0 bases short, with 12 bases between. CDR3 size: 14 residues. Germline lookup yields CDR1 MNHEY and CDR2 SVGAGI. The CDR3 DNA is TGTGCCAGCGACGCCGGGATTAGCACAGATACGCAGTATTTT. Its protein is CASDAGISTDTQYF.

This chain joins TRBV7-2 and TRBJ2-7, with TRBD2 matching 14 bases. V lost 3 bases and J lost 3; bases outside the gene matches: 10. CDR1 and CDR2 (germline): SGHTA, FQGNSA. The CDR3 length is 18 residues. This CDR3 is CASSLTSGGGRGFYEQYF. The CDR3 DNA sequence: TGTGCCAGCAGCTTGACTAGCGGGGGGGGTCGTGGGTTCTACGAGCAGTACTTC.

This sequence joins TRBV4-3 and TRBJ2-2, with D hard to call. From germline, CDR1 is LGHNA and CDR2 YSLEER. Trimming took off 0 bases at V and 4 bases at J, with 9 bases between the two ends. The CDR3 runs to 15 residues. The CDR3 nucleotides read TGCGCCAGCAGCCAAGATTCACAGTCCACCGGGGAGCTGTTTTTT. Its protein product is CASSQDSQSTGELFF.

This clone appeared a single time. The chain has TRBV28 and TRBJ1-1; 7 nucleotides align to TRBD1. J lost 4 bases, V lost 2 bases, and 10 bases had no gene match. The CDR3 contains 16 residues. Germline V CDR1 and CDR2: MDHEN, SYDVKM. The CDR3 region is CASSLVKGAGGTEAFF. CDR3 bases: TGTGCCAGCAGTTTAGTTAAGGGGGCAGGGGGCACTGAAGCTTTCTTT.

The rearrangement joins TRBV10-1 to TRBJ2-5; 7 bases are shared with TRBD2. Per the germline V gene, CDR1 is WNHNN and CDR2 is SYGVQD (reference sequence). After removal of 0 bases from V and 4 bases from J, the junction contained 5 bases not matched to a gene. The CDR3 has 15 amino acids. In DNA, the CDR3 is TGCGCCAGCAGTGAGTCGGGCAGGGAGGGAGAGACCCAGTACTTC. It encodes CASSESGREGETQYF.